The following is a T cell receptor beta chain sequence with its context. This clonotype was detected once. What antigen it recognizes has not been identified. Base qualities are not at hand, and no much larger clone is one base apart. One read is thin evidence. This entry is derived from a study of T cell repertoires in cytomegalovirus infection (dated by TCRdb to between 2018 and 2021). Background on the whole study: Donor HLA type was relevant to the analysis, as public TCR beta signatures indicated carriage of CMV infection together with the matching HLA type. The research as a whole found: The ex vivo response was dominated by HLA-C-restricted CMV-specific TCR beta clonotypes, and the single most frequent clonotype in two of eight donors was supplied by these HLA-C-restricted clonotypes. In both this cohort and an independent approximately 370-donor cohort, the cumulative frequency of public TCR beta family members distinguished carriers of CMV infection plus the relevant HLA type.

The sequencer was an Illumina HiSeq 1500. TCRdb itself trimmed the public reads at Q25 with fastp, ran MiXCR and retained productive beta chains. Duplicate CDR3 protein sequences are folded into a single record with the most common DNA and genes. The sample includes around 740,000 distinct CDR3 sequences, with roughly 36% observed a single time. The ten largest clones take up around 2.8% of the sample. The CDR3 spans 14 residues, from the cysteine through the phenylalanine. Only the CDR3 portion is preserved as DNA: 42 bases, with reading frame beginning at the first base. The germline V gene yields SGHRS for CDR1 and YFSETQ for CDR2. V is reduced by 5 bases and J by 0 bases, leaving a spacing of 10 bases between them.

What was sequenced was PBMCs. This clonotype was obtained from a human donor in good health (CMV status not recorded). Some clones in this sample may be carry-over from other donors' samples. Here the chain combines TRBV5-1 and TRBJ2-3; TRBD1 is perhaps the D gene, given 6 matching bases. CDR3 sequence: CASRGQPSTDTQYF. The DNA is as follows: TGCGCCAGCAGGGGACAACCGAGCACAGATACGCAGTATTTT.